Each of the 25 T cell receptor beta chains below was sequenced from the same sample in a study of T cell clonality in common variable immunodeficiency. The protocol was immunoSEQ multiplex PCR, while the TCRdb copy is restricted to in-frame clones and leaves out a portion. The sample contains around 40,000 clones, none of them singletons. The sample consisted of peripheral blood mononuclear cells. These receptors all stem from a person aged 18 to 70 in good health.

This clone was recorded many times. The read terminates 3 residues before the CDR3 end, so the remaining end is supplied by the germline J gene. V and J are TRBV19 and TRBJ2-5; 7 bases are a match to TRBD2. V shed 4 bases and J 3 bases; nucleotides not matched to a gene: 11. The CDR3 totals 16 residues. Per germline, CDR1 LNHDA and CDR2 SQIVND (reference sequence). The CDR3 region is CASSNPRDRGEETQYF. CDR3 DNA, as far as it was read: TGTGCCAGTAGTAACCCGCGGGACCGGGGGGAAGAGACC.

The table lists this clone with many counts. Coverage ceases 3 residues before the CDR3 finishes, and the germline J gene fills in the end. The genes are TRBV5-1 and TRBJ2-2; D is ambiguous. CDR3 size: 14 residues. With 2 bases removed from V and 2 bases from J, the gap between germline ends came to 7 bases. Germline V lookup: CDR1 SGHRS, CDR2 YFSETQ. The CDR3 here is CASSLDTNTGELFF. The covered CDR3 bases are TGCGCCAGCAGCTTAGACACAAACACCGGGGAG.

This clone was observed at least ten times. The read finishes 3 residues shy of the CDR3 end, and the germline J gene is used to complete it. The J gene is TRBJ2-7, the V gene TRBV29-1; TRBD2 agrees at 7 bases. V shed 4 bases, J shed 3 bases, and the junction held 6 bases outside the gene matches. The CDR3 sequence is 13 residues long. CDR1 and CDR2 from the germline V gene are SQVTM and ANQGSEA. The CDR3: CSVASTSVYEQYF. The DNA read from the CDR3 is TGCAGCGTTGCATCCACTAGCGTCTACGAG.

This clone was seen at least ten times. The sequenced fragment ends 3 residues before the CDR3 boundary, so the rest is inferred from the germline J gene. This rearrangement joins TRBV5-1 to TRBJ2-2; TRBD1 agrees at 7 bases. V lost 6 bases and J lost 3; bases outside the gene matches: 2. Germline V gene lookup returns CDR1 SGHRS and CDR2 YFSETQ. There are 13 residues in the CDR3. The sequenced CDR3 bases are TGCGCCAGCACAGGGGGTGACACCGGGGAG. This codes for CASTGGDTGE. The CDR3, in full, reads CASTGGDTGELFF.

Many counts were recorded for this clone. The read ends 3 residues early relative to the CDR3; the germline J gene fills the gap. The chain uses TRBV16 and TRBJ2-7; 11 nucleotides align to TRBD1. This CDR3 is built from 13 residues. With V trimmed by 4 bases and J by 6 bases, 2 bases remained unmatched. Germline V gives CDR1 KGHSY, CDR2 FQNENV. The part of the CDR3 DNA that was read is TGTGCCAGCAGCCCCGGGACAGGGGGCGAG. Translation: CASSPGTGGE. Given in full, the CDR3 is CASSPGTGGEQYF.

This clone occurred many times. The DNA ends 3 residues before the CDR3 does, and the rest of the CDR3 is filled in from the germline J gene. The gene calls are TRBV5-6 and TRBJ2-7; no clear D gene. V was cut by 3 bases and J by 2 bases, with 12 bases left in between. The CDR3 length is 14 residues. Looked up from germline, CDR1 is SGHDT and CDR2 is YYEEEE. The CDR3 region is CASSSPYRAYEQYF. The covered CDR3 bases are TGTGCCAGCAGCTCCCCCTATAGGGCCTACGAG. The whole variable domain, remainder taken from reference TRBV5-6 and TRBJ2-7, is DAGVTQSPTHLIKTRGQQVTLRCSPKSGHDTVSWYQQALGQGPQFIFQYYEEEERQRGNFPDRFSGHQFPNYSSELNVNALLLGDSALYLCASSSPYRAYEQYFGPGTRLTVT.

This clone showed up many times. The read terminates 3 residues ahead of where the CDR3 ends, so the germline J gene completes it. This chain joins TRBV2 and TRBJ1-5; TRBD1 matches at 8 bases. CDR3 size: 14 residues. Germline V CDR1 and CDR2: SNHLY, FYNNEI. The ends lost 5 bases at V and 8 bases at J; junction bases unmatched: 8. CDR3 in amino acids: CASSLDRVREPQHF. The DNA read from the CDR3 is TGTGCCAGCAGTTTGGACAGGGTACGAGAGCCC.

In this sample, this clone turned up many times. The CDR3 extends 3 residues past the end of the read, so its final part is completed from the germline J gene. V is TRBV20-1 and J is TRBJ1-1; D possibly corresponds to TRBD1 (5 bases). The CDR3 extends over 16 amino acids. Per germline, CDR1 DFQATT and CDR2 SNEGSKA (reference sequence). Partial CDR3 DNA: TGCAGTGCTAGAGAGAGGCGGGGGGAATCCAGGGAGGCC. Translation: CSARERRGESREA. The whole CDR3 protein reads CSARERRGESREAAFF.

This clone was observed at least ten times. The read gets to within 3 residues of the CDR3 end, and the germline J gene fills in the rest. V and J are TRBV5-1 and TRBJ2-7; TRBD2 agrees at 9 bases. The CDR3 totals 17 residues. Germline CDR1 reads SGHRS; CDR2 reads YFSETQ. V was pared by 0 bases and J by 6 bases, with 13 bases of the junction left unmatched. The DNA read from the CDR3 is TGCGCCAGCAGCTTGGCCCCTAGCGGGAATAGAGGCGGCGAG. Translation gives CASSLAPSGNRGGE. The complete CDR3 sequence is CASSLAPSGNRGGEQYF.

This clone occurred many times. The read ends 3 residues before the CDR3 terminus; that terminus is restored from the germline J gene. The chain is built from TRBV11-2 and TRBJ1-1, with TRBD1 as a possible D gene (5 bases). CDR1 and CDR2 (germline): SGHAT, FQNNGV. Trimming cost V 4 bases and J 7 bases, with 16 bases left between them. CDR3 length: 14 amino acids. CDR3 sequence: CASSSRSGAVEAFF. Partial CDR3 DNA: TGTGCCAGCAGCTCCAGATCTGGGGCAGTTGAA.

This clone has a count of ten or more. The read ends 3 residues shy of where the CDR3 ends; the end is completed using the germline J gene. The rearrangement uses TRBV20-1 and TRBJ2-3; possible D gene TRBD1, 6 bases. The CDR3 length is 13 residues. In germline, CDR1 is DFQATT, CDR2 SNEGSKA (reference sequence). CDR3 sequence reads: CSPGERGTDTQYF. CDR3 DNA (partial): TGCTCTCCAGGGGAGAGGGGCACAGATACG.

This clone showed up many times. A read error may produce the germline difference seen at one junction end. The read ends 3 residues early relative to the CDR3; the germline J gene fills the gap. The chain has TRBV19 and TRBJ2-3, with 9 bases identical to TRBD2. There are 18 residues in the CDR3. Per the germline V gene, CDR1 is LNHDA and CDR2 is SQIVND (reference sequence). The part of the CDR3 DNA that was read is TGTGCCAGTAGTATAGAAGTAGCGGGAGTTGGTGACACAAATACG. Protein: CASSIEVAGVGDTNT. The full CDR3 reads CASSIEVAGVGDTNTQYF.

This clone was counted at least ten times. The CDR3 extends 3 residues past the end of the read, so its final part is completed from the germline J gene. V and J are TRBV19 and TRBJ2-7; D remains unclear. The CDR3 covers 12 residues. The germline CDR1 and CDR2 sequences are LNHDA and SQIVND (reference sequence). Trimming left V 8 bases short and J 3 bases short, with 11 bases between. The CDR3 reads CASEAGDYEQYF. The CDR3 bases that were read are TGTGCCAGTGAGGCAGGAGACTACGAG.

Turning to this clone: Relative to the germline gene, one junction end is altered; a read error may explain this. The CDR3 end is not reached by the read, which stops 3 residues before it; the germline J gene fills it in. V usage is TRBV5-1 and J usage is TRBJ2-3; 7 bases line up with TRBD1. CDR1 and CDR2 from the germline V gene are SGHRS and YFSETQ. CDR3 length equals 14 residues. CDR3 amino acids: CASSKTGKPETQYF. The part of the CDR3 DNA that was read is TGCGCCAGCAGCAAGACAGGGAAGCCAGAGACG.

This clone was counted at least ten times. The read ends 3 residues shy of where the CDR3 ends; the end is completed using the germline J gene. The chain is built from TRBV12-3 or TRBV12-4 and TRBJ1-4; D is perhaps TRBD1 (5 bases). There are 14 residues in the CDR3. V lost 0 bases to trimming and J lost 8 bases, with 10 bases between them. The part of the CDR3 DNA that was read is TGTGCCAGCAGTTTAGCAGGGGTGGAAGAAAAA. Amino acids: CASSLAGVEEK. The CDR3 as a whole reads CASSLAGVEEKLFF.

This clone showed up many times. Coverage ceases 3 residues before the CDR3 finishes, and the germline J gene fills in the end. The gene calls are TRBV20-1 and TRBJ1-5; TRBD1 aligns across 9 bases. In germline, CDR1 is DFQATT, CDR2 SNEGSKA (reference sequence). V trimming: 6 bases; J trimming: 3 bases; junction bases outside the gene matches: 3. The CDR3 consists of 13 residues. CDR3 DNA, as far as it was read: TGCAGTGCCCGGACAGGGGTCAATCAGCCC. The encoded protein is CSARTGVNQP. The full-length CDR3 reads as CSARTGVNQPQHF.

Many counts were recorded for this clone. The read ends 3 residues before the CDR3 terminus; that terminus is restored from the germline J gene. The V call is TRBV20-1, the J call TRBJ2-4, with TRBD1 matching over 7 bases. Germline trimming cut 0 bases from V and 0 bases from J; bases unmatched to any gene: 5. Per the germline V gene, CDR1 is DFQATT and CDR2 is SNEGSKA (reference sequence). The CDR3 covers 16 residues. CDR3 DNA, as far as it was read: TGCAGTGCTAGAGATCCGGGACAGCTAGCCAAAAACATT. It translates to CSARDPGQLAKNI. The whole CDR3 reads CSARDPGQLAKNIQYF.

This clone was found many times. From the germline J gene comes the end of the CDR3, since the read stops 3 residues before it. The rearrangement joins TRBV7-6 to TRBJ2-5, with 7 bases that match TRBD1. Germline CDR1 and CDR2: SGHVS and FNYEAQ. The CDR3 length is 14 residues. J gave up 1 base and V 5 bases, and 4 bases lay outside the gene matches. The part of the CDR3 DNA that was read is TGTGCCAGCAGCGCCACAGGGGCCCAAGAGACC. It specifies CASSATGAQET. The CDR3 reads in full as CASSATGAQETQYF. Based on the CDR3 plus reference TRBV7-6 and TRBJ2-5, the full variable domain is GAGVSQSPRYKVTKRGQDVALRCDPISGHVSLYWYRQALGQGPEFLTYFNYEAQQDKSGLPNDRFSAERPEGSISTLTIQRTEQRDSAMYRCASSATGAQETQYFGPGTRLLVL.

On this clone: The CDR3 is cut off 3 residues early in the read; its end comes from the germline J gene. The rearrangement links TRBV7-9 to TRBJ1-2; D may be TRBD1 (5 bases). Germline V CDR1 and CDR2: SEHNR, FQNEAQ (reference sequence). This CDR3 has 11 amino acids. CDR3 bases read: TGTGCCAGCATCAACTCAGGGGGC. Translating it yields CASINSGG. The complete CDR3 reads CASINSGGYTF.

The sample holds many counts of this clone. Read data end 3 residues before the CDR3 end; the end is taken from the germline J gene. V is TRBV20-1 and J is TRBJ2-2; 7 bases line up with TRBD2. The germline V gene encodes CDR1 DFQATT and CDR2 SNEGSKA (reference sequence). V gave up 1 base and J gave up 7 bases; unmatched junction bases: 3. The CDR3 totals 13 residues. The CDR3 is CSARVGGGGELFF. The part of the CDR3 DNA that was read is TGCAGTGCTAGAGTGGGGGGGGGCGGGGAG.

Ten or more counts support this clone. The CDR3 extends 3 residues past the end of the read, so its final part is completed from the germline J gene. The chain combines TRBV20-1 with TRBJ2-2, with D perhaps matching TRBD1 or TRBD2 (6 bases each). This CDR3 spans 14 amino acids. V was shortened by 6 bases and J by 5 bases, with 16 bases between the two germline ends. Per germline, CDR1 DFQATT and CDR2 SNEGSKA (reference sequence). The CDR3 sequence is CSAGSTGRTGELFF. The sequenced CDR3 bases are TGCAGTGCCGGGAGCACAGGGCGTACCGGGGAG.

This clone showed up many times. The read stops 3 residues short of the end of the CDR3; the missing end is completed from the germline J gene. The chain has TRBV29-1 and TRBJ1-4; D ambiguous. Germline assignment: CDR1 SQVTM and CDR2 ANQGSEA. The CDR3 totals 12 residues. The sequenced CDR3 bases are TGCAGCGTTGACTCCGGGCGGGAGAAA. It codes for CSVDSGREK. The whole CDR3 is CSVDSGREKLFF. The entire variable domain, with the rest obtained from reference TRBV29-1 and TRBJ1-4, is as follows: SAVISQKPSRDICQRGTSLTIQCQVDSQVTMMFWYRQQPGQSLTLIATANQGSEATYESGFVIDKFPISRPNLTFSTLTVSNMSPEDSSIYLCSVDSGREKLFFGSGTQLSVL.

On this clone: Mismatch with germline at one junction end may stem from a read error. The CDR3 is cut off 3 residues early in the read; its end comes from the germline J gene. The chain employs TRBV11-2 and TRBJ2-3; D is perhaps TRBD2 (5 bases). The length of the CDR3 is 13 residues. Germline CDR1 reads SGHAT; CDR2 reads FQNNGV. The CDR3 is CASSVERPETQYF. The part of the CDR3 DNA that was read is TGTGCCAGCAGCGTAGAGCGGCCAGAGACG.

This clone was detected ten times or more. The read finishes 3 residues shy of the CDR3 end, and the germline J gene is used to complete it. The chain has TRBV12-3 or TRBV12-4 and TRBJ2-7; D tentatively reads TRBD1 or TRBD2 (7 bases each). CDR3 size: 14 residues. V lost 6 bases and J lost 3, with 15 bases in between. CDR3 DNA, as far as it was read: TGTGCCAGCAGCATAAGCGGGACAGACTACGAG. It translates to CASSISGTDYE. The full CDR3 reads CASSISGTDYEQYF.

Concerning this clone itself: The DNA ends 3 residues before the CDR3 does, and the rest of the CDR3 is filled in from the germline J gene. The chain employs TRBV7-6 and TRBJ2-3, with TRBD2 identical over 8 bases. The germline V gene encodes CDR1 SGHVS and CDR2 FNYEAQ. The CDR3 runs 18 residues. The CDR3 sequence is CASSPAWERGSYQETQYF. The sequenced part of the CDR3 DNA is TGTGCCAGCAGCCCCGCGTGGGAGCGGGGGAGCTACCAAGAGACG.